A single sample gave rise to the 7 T cell receptor beta chains below, sequenced in a study of blood T cells in healthy people across ages. Primed by a sample-barcoded 5' primer and a J-beta primer mix, a second PCR proceeded for roughly 7 to 11 cycles. TCRdb ran MiXCR on the 5' RACE reads and lists one entry per CDR3 protein. The sample has over a million distinct CDR3 sequences, under 55% seen once. The material sequenced was blood. The receptor source for this set is a woman between 18 and 30 years old in good health.

For this clonotype: One junction end disagrees with the germline gene, perhaps due to a read error. The chain recombines TRBV18 with TRBJ2-7; D might be TRBD2 (7 bases). CDR1 is KGHSH and CDR2 is LQKENI in the germline V gene. CDR3 size: 15 residues. For the CDR3, the DNA is TGTGTCAGCACCCGGGGGGCCAAATCCTACAATGAGCAGTACTTC. It specifies CVSTRGAKSYNEQYF.

This sequence joins TRBV21-1 and TRBJ2-1. TRBV21-1 corresponds to a pseudogene. The CDR3 length is 17 residues. The CDR3 DNA sequence: TGTGCCAGCAGCAACCCGAACTTCGGGATCTCGTACAATGAGCAGTTCTTC. Protein sequence: CASSNPNFGISYNEQFF.

The sample holds a few counts of this clonotype. This chain links TRBV2 with TRBJ2-5; tentatively, D is TRBD2 (6 bases). This CDR3 has 15 residues. Germline-derived CDR1 and CDR2 are SNHLY and FYNNEI. V dropped 3 bases and J dropped 1 base, with 12 bases sitting between them. The CDR3 DNA follows: TGTGCCAGCAGTGAGTTACTGGGAGGCCAAGAGACCCAGTACTTC. Encoded protein: CASSELLGGQETQYF.

The J gene is TRBJ2-5, the V gene TRBV28, with D possibly being TRBD1 (5 bases). Germline loops: CDR1 MDHEN, CDR2 SYDVKM. The CDR3 spans 18 residues. Trimming shortened V by 3 bases and J by 0 bases, and 20 bases separated the two germline ends. The CDR3 region has the DNA TGTGCCAGCAGTTTTGGGCCATGGCAGGGCCAGTACCAAGAGACCCAGTACTTC. Protein sequence: CASSFGPWQGQYQETQYF.

Here the CDR3 reads CASSPKRLAASTDTQYF. For the CDR3, the DNA is TGTGCCAGCAGCCCCAAGCGACTAGCAGCTAGCACAGATACGCAGTATTTT. The rearrangement joins TRBV7-3 to TRBJ2-3, with TRBD2 identical over 7 bases. This CDR3 contains 17 residues. Per germline, CDR1 SGHTA and CDR2 FQGTGA. V was clipped by 5 bases and J by 0 bases; unmatched bases: 11. Using reference TRBV7-3 and TRBJ2-3 for the parts outside the CDR3, the full variable domain is GAGVSQTPSNKVTEKGKYVELRCDPISGHTALYWYRQSLGQGPEFLIYFQGTGAADDSGLPNDRFFAVRPEGSVSTLKIQRTERGDSAVYLCASSPKRLAASTDTQYFGPGTRLTVL.

The V and J genes are TRBV12-3 or TRBV12-4 and TRBJ1-2, with D perhaps TRBD1 (5 bases). The length of the CDR3 is 14 residues. V lost 6 bases and J lost 2, with 13 bases in between. CDR3 loop: CASRYGGGNYGYTF. CDR3 nucleotide sequence: TGTGCCAGCAGATATGGGGGAGGCAACTATGGCTACACCTTC.

This clonotype showed up just once. V usage is TRBV7-9 and J usage is TRBJ1-4; 7 bases line up with TRBD1. This CDR3 contains 15 residues. CDR1 and CDR2 from the germline V gene are SEHNR and FQNEAQ (reference sequence). The junction had 12 bases not matched to a gene; V was cut back by 6 bases and J by 8 bases. The CDR3 DNA is TGTGCCAGCAGTTTCCGGGACAGAGAAGGCGAAAAACTGTTTTTT. This translates into CASSFRDREGEKLFF.